These 3 T cell receptor beta chains were all obtained from the same sample, sequenced in a study of T cell changes during pregnancy in multiple sclerosis. The assay was immunoSEQ multiplex PCR, and TCRdb's table has in-frame clones only and misses some. The repertoire holds roughly 42,000 clones, with 85% to 90% as singletons. Sequenced material: CD4+ T cells from peripheral blood mononuclear cells, taken in the first trimester of pregnancy. These receptor sequences come from a female donor with multiple sclerosis, enrolled in a pregnancy study.

The chain combines TRBV28 with TRBJ1-2; D is possibly TRBD1 (5 bases). Germline values: CDR1 MDHEN, CDR2 SYDVKM. This CDR3 is built from 17 residues. The ends were cut back, 2 bases at V and 8 bases at J, with 24 bases in the middle. CDR3 DNA: TGTGCCAGCAGTTTAAGGGGTGGGCATTGGAAGTTTGGAGGCTACACCTTC. This translates into CASSLRGGHWKFGGYTF.

The gene calls are TRBV2 and TRBJ1-5, with 9 bases fitting TRBD1. With 2 bases clipped from V and 11 bases from J, the junction kept 4 bases outside the gene matches. CDR3 length equals 13 residues. Germline V gene data show CDR1 as SNHLY and CDR2 as FYNNEI. CDR3 amino acids: CASSERQGVAQHF. The CDR3 DNA follows: TGTGCCAGCAGTGAAAGACAGGGGGTGGCCCAGCATTTT. The whole variable domain, remainder taken from reference TRBV2 and TRBJ1-5, is EPEVTQTPSHQVTQMGQEVILRCVPISNHLYFYWYRQILGQKVEFLVSFYNNEISEKSEIFDDQFSVERPDGSNFTLKIRSTKLEDSAMYFCASSERQGVAQHFGDGTRLSIL.

J is TRBJ2-5 and V is TRBV7-9; 7 bases match TRBD2. This CDR3 region has 14 residues. V lost 4 bases, J lost 5 bases, and 7 bases stayed unmatched. The V gene's germline CDR1 is SEHNR and CDR2 FQNEAQ (reference sequence). The DNA for the CDR3 is TGTGCCAGCAGCTGGGCTCAGGGAGGGGAGACCCAGTACTTC. This gives the protein CASSWAQGGETQYF.